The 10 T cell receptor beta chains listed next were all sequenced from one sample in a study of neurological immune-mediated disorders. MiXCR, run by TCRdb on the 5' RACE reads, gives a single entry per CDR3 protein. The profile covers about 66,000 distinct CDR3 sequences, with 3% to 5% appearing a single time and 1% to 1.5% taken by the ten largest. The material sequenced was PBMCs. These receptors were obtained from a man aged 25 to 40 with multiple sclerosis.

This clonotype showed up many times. The CDR3 DNA sequence: TGTGCCAGCAGTTTGGGACTAGCGGGGGGTGGTACAGATACGCAGTATTTT. The encoded protein is CASSLGLAGGGTDTQYF. The rearrangement links TRBV12-3 or TRBV12-4 to TRBJ2-3; the match to TRBD2 covers 15 bases. CDR3 length: 17 residues. Trimming cost V 3 bases and J 3 bases; bases outside gene matches: 4.

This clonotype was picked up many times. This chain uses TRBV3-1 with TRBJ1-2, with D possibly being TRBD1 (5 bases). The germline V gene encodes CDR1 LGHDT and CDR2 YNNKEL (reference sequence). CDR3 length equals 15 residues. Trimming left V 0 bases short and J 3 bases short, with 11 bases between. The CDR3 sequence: CASSQDSTGDYGYTF. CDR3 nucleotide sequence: TGTGCCAGCAGCCAAGATTCAACGGGGGACTATGGCTACACCTTC.

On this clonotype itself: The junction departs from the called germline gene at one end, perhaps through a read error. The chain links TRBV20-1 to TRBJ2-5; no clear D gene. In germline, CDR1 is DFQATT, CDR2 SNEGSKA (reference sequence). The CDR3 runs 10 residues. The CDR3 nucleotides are TGCAGTGCGGAAGAAGAGATCCAGTACTTC. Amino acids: CSAEEEIQYF.

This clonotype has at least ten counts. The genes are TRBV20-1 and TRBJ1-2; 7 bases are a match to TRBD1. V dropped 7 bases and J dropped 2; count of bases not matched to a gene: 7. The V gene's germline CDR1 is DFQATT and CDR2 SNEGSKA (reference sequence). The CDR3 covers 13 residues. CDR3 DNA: TGCAGTGTCTCCCGACAGGGAAACTATGGCTACACCTTC. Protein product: CSVSRQGNYGYTF.

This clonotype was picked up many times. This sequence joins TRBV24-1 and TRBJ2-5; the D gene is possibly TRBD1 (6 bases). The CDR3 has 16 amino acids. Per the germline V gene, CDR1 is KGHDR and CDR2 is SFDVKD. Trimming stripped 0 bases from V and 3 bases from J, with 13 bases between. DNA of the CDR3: TGTGCCACCAGTGATTTGGATTCCACAGGGAAAGAGACCCAGTACTTC. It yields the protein CATSDLDSTGKETQYF.

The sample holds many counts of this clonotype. The CDR3 DNA reads as TGTGCCATCAGTGCCGGTCAGACTTACGAGCAGTACTTC. It yields the protein CAISAGQTYEQYF. The chain uses TRBV10-3 and TRBJ2-7; D remains unclear. The CDR3 runs 13 residues. V was clipped by 4 bases and J by 4 bases, with 11 bases between them. The germline V gene has CDR1 ENHRY and CDR2 SYGVKD.

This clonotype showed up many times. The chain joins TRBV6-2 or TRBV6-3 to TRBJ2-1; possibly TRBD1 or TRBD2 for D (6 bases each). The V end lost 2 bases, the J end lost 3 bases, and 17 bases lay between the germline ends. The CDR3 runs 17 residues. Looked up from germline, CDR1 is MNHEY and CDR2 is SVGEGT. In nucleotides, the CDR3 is TGTGCCAGCAGTTACATTATCGGGGGCGGCTTCTACAATGAGCAGTTCTTC. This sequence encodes CASSYIIGGGFYNEQFF.

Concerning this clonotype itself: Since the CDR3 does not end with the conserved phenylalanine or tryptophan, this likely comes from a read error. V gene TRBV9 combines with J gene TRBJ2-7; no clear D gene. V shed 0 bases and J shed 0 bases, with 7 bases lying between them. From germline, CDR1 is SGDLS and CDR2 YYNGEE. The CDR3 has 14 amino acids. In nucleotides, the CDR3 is TGTGCCAGCAGCGTAGAAGTGGGCTCCTACGAGCAGTACAAC. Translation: CASSVEVGSYEQYN.

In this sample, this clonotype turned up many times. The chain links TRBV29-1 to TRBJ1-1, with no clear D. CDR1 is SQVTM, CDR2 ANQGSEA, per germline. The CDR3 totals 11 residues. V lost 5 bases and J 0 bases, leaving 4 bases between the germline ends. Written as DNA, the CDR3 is TGCAGCGTTTACGTGAACACTGAAGCTTTCTTT. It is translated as CSVYVNTEAFF.

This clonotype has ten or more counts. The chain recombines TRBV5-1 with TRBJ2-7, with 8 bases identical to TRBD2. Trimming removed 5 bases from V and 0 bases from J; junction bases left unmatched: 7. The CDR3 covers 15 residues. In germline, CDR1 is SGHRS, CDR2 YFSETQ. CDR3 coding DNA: TGCGCCAGCAGTACGGGTAGCGGGGTCTCCTACGAGCAGTACTTC. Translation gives CASSTGSGVSYEQYF.